This TCR beta chain was sequenced for a study of T cell responses to AZD1222 COVID-19 vaccine. TCRdb's copy holds only in-frame clones and misses some; the assay was immunoSEQ multiplex PCR. The table lists about 120,000 clones, 94% of them singletons. This CDR3 is 13 amino acids long. CDR1 is KGHDR and CDR2 is SFDVKD in the germline V gene. Trimming removed 7 bases from V and 4 bases from J; junction bases left unmatched: 4. Second-dose intervals of approximately 4 or approximately 12 weeks were pooled. The receptor comes from an adult who received the AZD1222 COVID-19 vaccine. The V and J genes are TRBV24-1 and TRBJ1-2, with 8 bases fitting TRBD1. Sequenced material: peripheral blood, taken 28 days after the second AZD1222 dose. The CDR3 bases are TGTGCCACCAGAGACAGGGGCGGCTATGGCTACACCTTC. Protein: CATRDRGGYGYTF.